These 6 T cell receptor beta chains were sequenced from one sample in a study of spatial heterogeneity in lung cancer. TCRdb reprocessed the 5' RACE reads via MiXCR and lists one record per CDR3 protein. This sample has over 10,000 distinct CDR3 sequences, with 3.9% found just once. This sample's time point: sample taken at primary tumor resection. Tumor, nontumor lung or frozen PBMC supplied whole RNA, sequenced without sorting. The sequencing used PBMCs, collected at surgery. Source of these receptors: a male donor with early-stage non-small cell lung cancer.

This clonotype was found many times. A library prepared for alpha chains yielded this beta chain as an off-target read; its size is of little meaning. V usage is TRBV15 and J usage is TRBJ2-2, with D unresolved. The germline V gene encodes CDR1 LNHNV and CDR2 YYDKDF (reference sequence). Trimming removed 1 base from V and 6 bases from J, with 6 bases in between. The CDR3 loop spans 13 amino acids. The CDR3 DNA reads as TGTGCCACCAGCAGAGGAGAGTCCGGGGAGCTGTTTTTT. Protein product: CATSRGESGELFF.

This clonotype came up many times. A library made for alpha chains picked up this beta chain off target, so its size means little. The chain joins TRBV5-8 to TRBJ1-2; no reliable D call. CDR3 length: 17 residues. CDR1 and CDR2 from the germline V gene are SGHTS and YDEGEE. V lost 4 bases, J lost 2 bases, and 21 bases lay in between. CDR3 amino acids: CASSATGNLFSNYGYTF. Written as DNA, the CDR3 is TGTGCCAGCAGCGCTACCGGGAACCTCTTTTCAAACTATGGCTACACCTTC.

This clonotype showed up many times. In a library made to pick up alpha chains, this beta chain is a stray read with a size that means little. This sequence joins TRBV27 and TRBJ1-1; no firm D call. This CDR3 region has 13 residues. CDR1 is MNHEY, CDR2 SMNVEV, per germline (reference sequence). Trimming shortened V by 3 bases and J by 1 base, and 6 bases separated the two germline ends. The CDR3 DNA is TGTGCCAGCAGTTTTCGTGAGAACACTGAAGCTTTCTTT. Protein product: CASSFRENTEAFF.

This clonotype was found many times. As an off-target read in a library built for alpha chains, this beta chain has a frequency of little significance. This chain joins TRBV28 and TRBJ2-7, with 12 positions matching TRBD2. The germline gives CDR1 MDHEN, CDR2 SYDVKM. The ends lost 5 bases at V and 3 bases at J; junction bases unmatched: 8. The CDR3 has 16 amino acids. CDR3 sequence (DNA): TGTGCCAGCAGTCTAGCGGGAGGGTACTCGAACTACGAGCAGTACTTC. It codes for CASSLAGGYSNYEQYF.

This clonotype was observed at least ten times. This beta chain is an off-target read within a library intended for alpha chains, so its frequency means little. The chain couples TRBV18 to TRBJ2-3; D is undetermined. Germline V gene lookup returns CDR1 KGHSH and CDR2 LQKENI. The CDR3 has 13 residues. V was cut by 0 bases and J by 1 base, with 2 bases left in between. CDR3: CASSPPGTDTQYF. The CDR3 DNA sequence: TGTGCCAGCTCACCACCGGGCACAGATACGCAGTATTTT.

This clonotype turned up a few times. The library was designed around alpha chains, so this beta chain is a stray read whose abundance carries little weight. This chain connects TRBV19 to TRBJ1-4, with unresolved D. V was pared by 7 bases and J by 11 bases, with 20 bases between. The CDR3 covers 14 residues. CDR1 is LNHDA and CDR2 is SQIVND in the germline V gene (reference sequence). The CDR3 spells CASTMDGFLDKLFF. CDR3 nucleotide sequence: TGTGCCAGTACCATGGACGGATTTCTTGACAAACTGTTTTTT.